This T cell receptor (beta chain) was sequenced during a study of T cell clones after liver transplantation. The CDR3 consists of 13 residues. V was cut by 4 bases and J by 7 bases, with 13 bases left in between. The germline V gene has CDR1 LNHDA and CDR2 SQIVND (reference sequence). Clones were sequenced by immunoSEQ multiplex PCR, and TCRdb holds only the in-frame ones, with some missing. The repertoire includes about 25,000 clones, approximately 68% of them detected once, and about 2.8% sits in the top ten. This TCR came from a human donor who received a liver transplant. This chain links TRBV19 with TRBJ1-2; possible D gene TRBD1, 6 bases. The specimen was CD4+ T cells from blood, collected before liver transplant. CDR3 in amino acids: CASSTGTPGGYTF. As DNA, the CDR3 is TGTGCCAGTAGTACCGGGACACCGGGTGGCTACACCTTC. Full variable domain (remainder filled in from reference TRBV19 and TRBJ1-2): DGGITQSPKYLFRKEGQNVTLSCEQNLNHDAMYWYRQDPGQGLRLIYYSQIVNDFQKGDIAEGYSVSREKKESFPLTVTSAQKNPTAFYLCASSTGTPGGYTFGSGTRLTVV.